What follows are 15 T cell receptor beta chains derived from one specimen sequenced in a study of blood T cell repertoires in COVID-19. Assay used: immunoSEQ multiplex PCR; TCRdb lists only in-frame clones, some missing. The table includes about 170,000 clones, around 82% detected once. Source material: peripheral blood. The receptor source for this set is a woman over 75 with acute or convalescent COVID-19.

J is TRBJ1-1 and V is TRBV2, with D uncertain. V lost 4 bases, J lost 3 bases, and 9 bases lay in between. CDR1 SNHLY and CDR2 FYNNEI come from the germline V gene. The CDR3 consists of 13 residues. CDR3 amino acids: CASSAQWYTEAFF. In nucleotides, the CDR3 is TGTGCCAGCAGTGCCCAGTGGTACACTGAAGCTTTCTTT.

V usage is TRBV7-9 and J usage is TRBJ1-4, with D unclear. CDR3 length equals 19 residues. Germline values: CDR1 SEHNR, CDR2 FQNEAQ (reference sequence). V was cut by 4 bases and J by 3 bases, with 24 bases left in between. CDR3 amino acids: CASSYLDRRRGWANEKLFF. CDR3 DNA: TGTGCCAGCAGCTACTTGGATCGGAGGAGAGGCTGGGCTAATGAAAAACTGTTTTTT.

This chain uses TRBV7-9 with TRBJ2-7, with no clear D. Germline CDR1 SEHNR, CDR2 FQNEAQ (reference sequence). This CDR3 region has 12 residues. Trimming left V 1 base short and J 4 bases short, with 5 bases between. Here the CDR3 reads CASSLDTYEQYF. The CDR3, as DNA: TGTGCCAGCAGCTTAGACACGTACGAGCAGTACTTC.

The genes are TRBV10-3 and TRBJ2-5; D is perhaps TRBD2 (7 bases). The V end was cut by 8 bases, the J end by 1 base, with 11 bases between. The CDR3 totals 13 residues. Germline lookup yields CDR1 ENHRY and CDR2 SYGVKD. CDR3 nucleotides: TGTGCCATCCGGGGGGCGTTCCAAGAGACCCAGTACTTC. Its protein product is CAIRGAFQETQYF.

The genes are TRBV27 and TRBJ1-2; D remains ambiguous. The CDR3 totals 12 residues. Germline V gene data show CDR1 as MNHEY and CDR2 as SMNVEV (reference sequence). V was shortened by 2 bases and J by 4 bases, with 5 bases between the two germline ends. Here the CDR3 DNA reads TGTGCCAGCAGTTTAAACGGCTATGGCTACACCTTC. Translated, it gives CASSLNGYGYTF.

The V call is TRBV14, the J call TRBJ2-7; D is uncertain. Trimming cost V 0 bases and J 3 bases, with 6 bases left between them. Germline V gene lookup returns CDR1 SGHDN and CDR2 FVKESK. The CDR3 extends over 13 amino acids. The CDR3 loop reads CASSQDIFYEQYF. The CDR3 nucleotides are TGTGCCAGCAGCCAAGATATCTTCTACGAGCAGTACTTC.

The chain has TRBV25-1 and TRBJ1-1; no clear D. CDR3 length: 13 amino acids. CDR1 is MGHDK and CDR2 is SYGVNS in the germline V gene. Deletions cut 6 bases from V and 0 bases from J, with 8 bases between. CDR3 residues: CASRFKMNTEAFF. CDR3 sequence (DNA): TGTGCCAGCAGATTTAAAATGAACACTGAAGCTTTCTTT.

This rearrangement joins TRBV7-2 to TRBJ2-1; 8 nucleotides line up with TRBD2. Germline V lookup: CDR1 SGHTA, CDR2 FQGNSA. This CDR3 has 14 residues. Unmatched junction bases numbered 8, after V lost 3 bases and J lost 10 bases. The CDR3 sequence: CASSFGTSNFEQFF. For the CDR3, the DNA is TGTGCCAGCAGCTTCGGGACTAGTAATTTCGAGCAGTTCTTC.

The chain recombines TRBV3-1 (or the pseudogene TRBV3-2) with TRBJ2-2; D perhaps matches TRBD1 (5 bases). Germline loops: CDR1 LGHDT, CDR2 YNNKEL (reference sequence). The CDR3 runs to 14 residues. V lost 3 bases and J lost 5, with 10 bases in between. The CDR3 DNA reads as TGTGCCAGCAGCCATCGCAAGGGGACCGGGGAGCTGTTTTTT. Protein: CASSHRKGTGELFF.

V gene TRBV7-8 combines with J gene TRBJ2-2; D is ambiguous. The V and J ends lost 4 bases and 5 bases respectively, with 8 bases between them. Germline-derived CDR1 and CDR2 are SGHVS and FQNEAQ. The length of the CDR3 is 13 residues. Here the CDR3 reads CASSSPFTGELFF. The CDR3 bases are TGTGCCAGCAGCTCCCCTTTTACCGGGGAGCTGTTTTTT.

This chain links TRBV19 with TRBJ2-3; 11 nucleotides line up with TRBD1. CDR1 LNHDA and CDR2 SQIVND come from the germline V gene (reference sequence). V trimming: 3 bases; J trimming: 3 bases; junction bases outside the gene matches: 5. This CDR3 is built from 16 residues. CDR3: CASSMLGTGGTDTQYF. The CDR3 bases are TGTGCCAGTAGTATGTTAGGGACAGGGGGGACAGATACGCAGTATTTT.

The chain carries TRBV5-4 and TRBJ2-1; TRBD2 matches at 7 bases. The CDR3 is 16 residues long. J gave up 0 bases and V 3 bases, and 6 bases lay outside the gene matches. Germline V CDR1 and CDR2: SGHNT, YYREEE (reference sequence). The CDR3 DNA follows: TGTGCCAGCAGCTCCGGGGGGTTCAGCTCCTACAATGAGCAGTTCTTC. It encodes CASSSGGFSSYNEQFF.

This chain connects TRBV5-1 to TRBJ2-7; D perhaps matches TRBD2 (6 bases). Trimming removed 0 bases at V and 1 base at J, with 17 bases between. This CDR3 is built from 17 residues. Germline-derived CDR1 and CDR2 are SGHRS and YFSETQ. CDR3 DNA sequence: TGCGCCAGCAGCTTGGTCCCCTACGACGGGGGTTCCTACGAGCAGTACTTC. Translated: CASSLVPYDGGSYEQYF.

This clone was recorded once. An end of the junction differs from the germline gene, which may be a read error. The CDR3 nucleotides are TGTGCCGGCAGTCCTAGTTCCTATGGCTACACCTTC. Its translation: CAGSPSSYGYTF. The V and J genes are TRBV28 and TRBJ1-2; no reliable D call. The CDR3 runs 12 residues. Germline CDR1 MDHEN, CDR2 SYDVKM.

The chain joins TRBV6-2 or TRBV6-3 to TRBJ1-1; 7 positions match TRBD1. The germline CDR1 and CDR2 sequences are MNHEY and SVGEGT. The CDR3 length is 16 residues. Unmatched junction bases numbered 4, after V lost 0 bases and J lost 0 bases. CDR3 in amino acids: CASSYSTDRLNTEAFF. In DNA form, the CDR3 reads TGTGCCAGCAGTTACTCGACGGACAGGTTGAACACTGAAGCTTTCTTT.